These 30 T cell receptor beta chains share one sample of origin, sequenced in a study of CD8 T cells in ankylosing spondylitis (dated by TCRdb to about 2017). Library method: 5' RACE. This sample was sequenced with an Illumina HiSeq 2500. TCRdb reanalyzed the raw reads on its own, using fastp at Q25 for trimming and MiXCR for clone calling, and kept in-frame beta chains. CDR3 protein duplicates are merged, each entry listing the most common genes and DNA. The sample data list fewer than 550,000 distinct CDR3 sequences, and about 5.2% of these were observed just once. The top ten clones comprise around 3.5% of the sample. Results the study describes overall, beyond this receptor: Blood from ankylosing spondylitis patients appeared to be characterized by a TCR beta motif made up of under ten highly homologous amino acid variants.

For these TCRs, the target antigens are not known. The sample was blood, either unsorted or a sorted T cell fraction (not recorded which). The source is a male donor with ankylosing spondylitis.

The J gene is TRBJ2-3, the V gene TRBV5-5; no reliable D call. Germline CDR1 SGHKS, CDR2 YYEKEE (reference sequence). V gave up 0 bases and J gave up 5 bases, with 7 bases separating them. This CDR3 has 13 amino acids. CDR3 nucleotides: TGTGCCAGCAGCTTGGCGGCAGTAGATACGCAGTATTTT. Translation gives CASSLAAVDTQYF.

This clonotype was observed many times. The chain's CDR3 is CASSLDGSSEQFF. Written as DNA, the CDR3 is TGCGCCAGCAGCTTGGACGGGAGCAGTGAGCAGTTCTTC. The V and J genes are TRBV5-1 and TRBJ2-1; maybe TRBD2 (6 bases). This CDR3 has 13 residues. V shed 0 bases and J shed 9 bases, with 10 bases lying between them. The germline CDR1 and CDR2 sequences are SGHRS and YFSETQ.

In this sample, this clonotype turned up many times. The CDR3 spells CASSLGGSSGANVLTF. Written as DNA, the CDR3 is TGTGCCAGCAGCTTAGGGGGCAGCTCTGGGGCCAACGTCCTGACTTTC. This chain connects TRBV7-2 to TRBJ2-6, with D maybe TRBD1 (5 bases). The V and J ends lost 1 base and 0 bases respectively, with 7 bases between them. This CDR3 comprises 16 residues. CDR1 SGHTA and CDR2 FQGNSA come from the germline V gene.

This clonotype appeared many times. The chain recombines TRBV20-1 with TRBJ2-3; no clear D. Germline CDR1 DFQATT, CDR2 SNEGSKA (reference sequence). The V and J ends lost 6 bases and 0 bases respectively, with 16 bases between them. The CDR3 is 15 amino acids. The chain's CDR3 is CSAPRLGGSTDTQYF. CDR3 coding DNA: TGCAGTGCCCCAAGGCTGGGCGGTAGCACAGATACGCAGTATTTT.

This clonotype was seen at least ten times. V gene TRBV29-1 combines with J gene TRBJ1-1, with D perhaps matching TRBD1 (5 bases). V dropped 8 bases and J dropped 4 bases, with 17 bases sitting between them. Germline CDR1 SQVTM, CDR2 ANQGSEA. The CDR3 has 13 residues. The CDR3 loop is CSTQEGLGTEAFF. CDR3 nucleotides: TGCAGCACCCAGGAGGGGTTAGGCACTGAAGCTTTCTTT.

This clonotype was counted ten times or more. The V and J genes are TRBV28 and TRBJ1-2; D is unresolved. CDR3 size: 16 residues. Trimming removed 6 bases at V and 8 bases at J, with 25 bases between. CDR1 and CDR2 (germline): MDHEN, SYDVKM. CDR3 in amino acids: CASSKLLQLPLWGYTF. Written as DNA, the CDR3 is TGTGCCAGCAGCAAACTCCTACAGTTACCTCTTTGGGGCTACACCTTC.

This clonotype was detected many times. J is TRBJ1-4 and V is TRBV29-1; D is perhaps TRBD1 (6 bases). The CDR3 is made up of 12 amino acids. V gave up 7 bases and J gave up 8 bases, with 14 bases separating them. The germline gives CDR1 SQVTM, CDR2 ANQGSEA. The CDR3 nucleotides are TGCAGCGCCCAGACAGGCGAGGAAAAACTGTTTTTT. This gives the protein CSAQTGEEKLFF.

This clonotype appeared many times. The chain employs TRBV5-1 and TRBJ2-1; D not certain. The V gene's germline CDR1 is SGHRS and CDR2 YFSETQ. The CDR3 spans 15 residues. Between the trimmed V and J ends, which lost 0 bases and 0 bases, there was a span of 7 bases. CDR3 sequence (DNA): TGCGCCAGCAGCTTGGTTGGAGACTCCTACAATGAGCAGTTCTTC. This encodes CASSLVGDSYNEQFF.

This clonotype was recorded many times. The chain has TRBV20-1 and TRBJ2-5, with TRBD2 identical over 10 bases. CDR1 DFQATT and CDR2 SNEGSKA come from the germline V gene (reference sequence). CDR3 length: 14 amino acids. V trimming: 6 bases; J trimming: 0 bases; junction bases outside the gene matches: 4. The CDR3 DNA reads TGCAGTGCCCTGACTAGCGGGTACCAAGAGACCCAGTACTTC. It is translated as CSALTSGYQETQYF.

This clonotype was recorded at least ten times. This sequence joins TRBV5-1 and TRBJ2-1; D not certain. The CDR3 has 15 amino acids. Germline V CDR1 and CDR2: SGHRS, YFSETQ. V was trimmed by 0 bases and J by 0 bases, leaving 7 bases between them. DNA for the CDR3: TGCGCCAGCAGCTTGGACAAGAGCTCCTACAATGAGCAGTTCTTC. This translates into CASSLDKSSYNEQFF.

This clonotype was seen at least ten times. V and J are TRBV20-1 and TRBJ1-4; D is possibly TRBD1 (5 bases). Germline V gene sequence: CDR1 DFQATT, CDR2 SNEGSKA (reference sequence). This CDR3 has 15 amino acids. V was trimmed by 6 bases and J by 3 bases, leaving 17 bases between them. Here the CDR3 reads CSASHGTSANEKLFF. The CDR3 DNA follows: TGCAGTGCGAGCCACGGGACTAGCGCTAATGAAAAACTGTTTTTT.

This clonotype has only a few counts. The rearrangement links TRBV9 to TRBJ2-1, with D uncertain. Trimming took off 6 bases at V and 4 bases at J, with 14 bases between the two ends. This CDR3 region has 14 residues. Germline CDR1 SGDLS, CDR2 YYNGEE. CDR3: CASTKAVSYNEQFF. The CDR3 DNA reads TGTGCCAGCACCAAAGCAGTATCGTACAATGAGCAGTTCTTC.

In its sample, this clonotype was seen many times. The chain combines TRBV12-3 or TRBV12-4 with TRBJ1-5; 10 bases match TRBD1. The CDR3 runs to 14 residues. With 5 bases clipped from V and 6 bases from J, the junction kept 4 bases outside the gene matches. CDR3 sequence (DNA): TGTGCCAGCAGTACCGGACAGGGGGGTCAGCCCCAGCATTTT. Amino acid sequence: CASSTGQGGQPQHF.

This clonotype was seen many times. The chain links TRBV10-3 to TRBJ2-5, with TRBD1 matching over 10 bases. Looked up from germline, CDR1 is ENHRY and CDR2 is SYGVKD. Unmatched junction bases numbered 3, after V lost 4 bases and J lost 4 bases. The CDR3 totals 14 residues. The CDR3 sequence is CAISGRDRGETQYF. The CDR3 DNA reads as TGTGCCATCAGTGGCCGGGACAGGGGAGAGACCCAGTACTTC.

At least ten counts were recorded for this clonotype. The chain carries TRBV20-1 and TRBJ1-1; unclear D gene. Germline loops: CDR1 DFQATT, CDR2 SNEGSKA (reference sequence). The CDR3 runs 15 residues. Between the trimmed V and J ends, which lost 3 bases and 4 bases, there was a span of 18 bases. CDR3 DNA: TGCAGTGCTAGGCCCTTGAGGAACGTGGGCACTGAAGCTTTCTTT. Translation gives CSARPLRNVGTEAFF.

This chain joins TRBV20-1 and TRBJ2-1; D might be TRBD1 or TRBD2, each matching 5 bases. CDR1 is DFQATT, CDR2 SNEGSKA, per germline (reference sequence). The CDR3 contains 16 residues. Trimming removed 4 bases from V and 0 bases from J, with 16 bases in between. CDR3 region: CSAKGGRQSSYNEQFF. DNA of the CDR3: TGCAGTGCTAAAGGAGGAAGACAGAGCTCCTACAATGAGCAGTTCTTC.

This clonotype was observed at least ten times. The chain has TRBV27 and TRBJ2-7; 12 positions match TRBD2. Looked up from germline, CDR1 is MNHEY and CDR2 is SMNVEV (reference sequence). The CDR3 is 16 residues long. Trimming cost V 6 bases and J 1 base; bases outside gene matches: 7. The CDR3 DNA sequence: TGTGCCAGCAGCCTACGGACTAGCGGGATATCCTACGAGCAGTACTTC. The encoded protein is CASSLRTSGISYEQYF.

This clonotype was seen repeatedly, ten times or more. This rearrangement joins TRBV12-3 or TRBV12-4 to TRBJ2-1; TRBD2 matches at 7 bases. V trimming: 4 bases; J trimming: 6 bases; junction bases outside the gene matches: 3. This CDR3 comprises 13 residues. In DNA form, the CDR3 reads TGTGCCAGCAGTTCGGGGGGACGCAATGAGCAGTTCTTC. Amino acids: CASSSGGRNEQFF.

This clonotype was seen at least ten times. This chain connects TRBV29-1 to TRBJ1-1; possible D gene TRBD1, 5 bases. The CDR3 extends over 13 amino acids. Germline values: CDR1 SQVTM, CDR2 ANQGSEA. Deletions cut 2 bases from V and 5 bases from J, with 12 bases between. This CDR3 is CSVELMGGTEAFF. CDR3 sequence (DNA): TGCAGCGTTGAATTAATGGGGGGAACTGAAGCTTTCTTT.

The gene calls are TRBV2 and TRBJ1-4, with a tentative D call TRBD1 (5 bases). There are 15 residues in the CDR3. V lost 3 bases, J lost 7 bases, and 15 bases lay in between. From germline, CDR1 is SNHLY and CDR2 FYNNEI. This chain's CDR3 is CASSETTVRGEKLFF. For the CDR3, the DNA is TGTGCCAGCAGTGAGACGACAGTCAGAGGTGAAAAACTGTTTTTT.

This clonotype has at least ten counts. V is TRBV29-1 and J is TRBJ1-1; weak D call: TRBD1 (5 bases). The CDR3 has 15 amino acids. V dropped 4 bases and J dropped 8 bases, with 23 bases sitting between them. Looked up from germline, CDR1 is SQVTM and CDR2 is ANQGSEA. CDR3 sequence (DNA): TGCAGCGTTGTACCCCTTCTCGTACCTCGGGGCGAAGCTTTCTTT. It translates to CSVVPLLVPRGEAFF.

This clonotype was counted ten times or more. The chain recombines TRBV7-3 with TRBJ2-3, with D possibly matching TRBD1 (5 bases). The germline V gene encodes CDR1 SGHTA and CDR2 FQGTGA. CDR3 length equals 15 residues. Trimming pared 2 bases from V and 1 base from J, leaving 10 bases between. CDR3 in DNA: TGTGCCAGCAGCTTACAGGGTTTCGGCACAGATACGCAGTATTTT. Translating gives CASSLQGFGTDTQYF.

This clonotype was picked up many times. The CDR3 DNA reads as TGTGCCACCAGTGACCTGACAGGGGCTGGAGCTTTCTTT. This translates into CATSDLTGAGAFF. The V gene is TRBV24-1, the J gene TRBJ1-1, with 8 positions matching TRBD1. V shed 4 bases, J shed 10 bases, and the junction held 7 bases outside the gene matches. Looked up from germline, CDR1 is KGHDR and CDR2 is SFDVKD. This CDR3 is built from 13 residues.

This clonotype was recorded many times. J is TRBJ2-3 and V is TRBV11-2; D remains unclear. The CDR3 has 15 residues. Trimming shortened V by 3 bases and J by 1 base, and 11 bases separated the two germline ends. Germline V CDR1 and CDR2: SGHAT, FQNNGV. The CDR3 region has the DNA TGTGCCAGCAGCTTGGGCCCGGACCGCACAGATACGCAGTATTTT. This translates into CASSLGPDRTDTQYF.

This clonotype was counted many times. CDR3 protein: CASSYRGYEQYF. The CDR3 DNA reads TGTGCCAGCAGTTACAGGGGTTACGAGCAGTACTTC. The chain combines TRBV6-6 with TRBJ2-7; D possibly corresponds to TRBD1 (5 bases). The germline gives CDR1 MNHNY, CDR2 SVGAGI (reference sequence). V dropped 2 bases and J dropped 4 bases, with 6 bases sitting between them. The CDR3 is made up of 12 amino acids.

This clonotype was seen ten or more times. The chain recombines TRBV7-2 with TRBJ2-1; D might be TRBD1 (6 bases). The CDR3 contains 18 residues. V gave up 0 bases and J gave up 6 bases, with 21 bases separating them. From germline, CDR1 is SGHTA and CDR2 FQGNSA. The CDR3 coding sequence is TGTGCCAGCAGCTTAGCGATGAGGGTCCAGGGGTCCCCCAATGAGCAGTTCTTC. Translation gives CASSLAMRVQGSPNEQFF.

The table lists this clonotype with many counts. The genes are TRBV5-1 and TRBJ2-7, with 10 bases fitting TRBD2. The germline V gene encodes CDR1 SGHRS and CDR2 YFSETQ. The CDR3 contains 15 residues. The V segment lost 4 bases and the J segment 5 bases; nucleotides outside the gene matches: 9. The CDR3 nucleotides are TGCGCCAGCAGCCCACAAGCGGGAGGGTTCAACGAGCAGTACTTC. Translating it yields CASSPQAGGFNEQYF.

This clonotype was detected many times. The chain uses TRBV12-3 or TRBV12-4 and TRBJ2-5, with 8 positions matching TRBD2. This CDR3 comprises 15 residues. V lost 1 base, J lost 4 bases, and 5 bases stayed unmatched. CDR3 region: CASSLVRGLVETQYF. As DNA, the CDR3 is TGTGCCAGCAGTTTAGTTCGGGGACTAGTAGAGACCCAGTACTTC.

This clonotype was recorded many times. V usage is TRBV7-9 and J usage is TRBJ1-2; D gene uncertain. The CDR3 length is 14 residues. Germline loops: CDR1 SEHNR, CDR2 FQNEAQ (reference sequence). V was trimmed by 3 bases and J by 7 bases, leaving 15 bases between them. The CDR3 sequence is CASSFVRELSGYTF. The CDR3 coding sequence is TGTGCCAGCAGCTTCGTAAGGGAACTTTCTGGCTACACCTTC. Using reference TRBV7-9 and TRBJ1-2 for the parts outside the CDR3, the full variable domain is DTGVSQNPRHKITKRGQNVTFRCDPISEHNRLYWYRQTLGQGPEFLTYFQNEAQLEKSRLLSDRFSAERPKGSFSTLEIQRTEQGDSAMYLCASSFVRELSGYTFGSGTRLTVV.

This clonotype appeared many times. V and J are TRBV18 and TRBJ2-7; 7 positions match TRBD2. Germline V gene lookup returns CDR1 KGHSH and CDR2 LQKENI. The CDR3 length is 14 residues. Trimming at V came to 1 base and at J to 2 bases, leaving 2 bases not matched to a gene. The CDR3 sequence is CASSPRRGAYEQYF. The CDR3 coding sequence is TGTGCCAGCTCACCACGTCGGGGGGCCTACGAGCAGTACTTC.